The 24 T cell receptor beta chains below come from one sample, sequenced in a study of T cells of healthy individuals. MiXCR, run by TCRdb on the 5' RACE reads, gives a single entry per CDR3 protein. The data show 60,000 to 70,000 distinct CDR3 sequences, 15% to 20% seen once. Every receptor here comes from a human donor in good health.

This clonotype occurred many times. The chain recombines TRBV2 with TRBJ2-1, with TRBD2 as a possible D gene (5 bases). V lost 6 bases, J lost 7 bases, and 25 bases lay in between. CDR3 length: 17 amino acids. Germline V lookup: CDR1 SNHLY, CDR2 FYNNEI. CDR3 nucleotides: TGTGCCAGCAGCGAAATACTCGCTAGCCCCACCGGGAATGAGCAGTTCTTC. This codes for CASSEILASPTGNEQFF.

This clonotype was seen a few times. The CDR3 DNA is TGCGCCAGCAGTGCAGGGGCTAGGGAGACCCAGTACTTC. This gives the protein CASSAGARETQYF. The rearrangement joins TRBV10-1 to TRBJ2-5; D might be TRBD1 (6 bases). Trimming left V 4 bases short and J 5 bases short, with 11 bases between. Germline loops: CDR1 WNHNN, CDR2 SYGVQD (reference sequence). This CDR3 has 13 residues.

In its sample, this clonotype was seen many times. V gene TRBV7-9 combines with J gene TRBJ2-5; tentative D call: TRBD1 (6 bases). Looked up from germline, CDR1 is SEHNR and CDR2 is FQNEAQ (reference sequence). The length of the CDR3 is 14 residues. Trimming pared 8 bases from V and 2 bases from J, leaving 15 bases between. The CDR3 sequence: CASSARTAQETQYF. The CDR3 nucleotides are TGTGCCAGCTCGGCCCGGACAGCGCAAGAGACCCAGTACTTC.

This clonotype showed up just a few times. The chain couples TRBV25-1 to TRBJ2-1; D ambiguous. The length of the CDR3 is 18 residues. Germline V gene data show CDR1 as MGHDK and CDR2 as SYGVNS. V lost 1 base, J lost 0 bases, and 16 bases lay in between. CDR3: CASSESGQLAASYNEQFF. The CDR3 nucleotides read TGTGCCAGCAGTGAATCCGGTCAGTTGGCGGCCTCCTACAATGAGCAGTTCTTC.

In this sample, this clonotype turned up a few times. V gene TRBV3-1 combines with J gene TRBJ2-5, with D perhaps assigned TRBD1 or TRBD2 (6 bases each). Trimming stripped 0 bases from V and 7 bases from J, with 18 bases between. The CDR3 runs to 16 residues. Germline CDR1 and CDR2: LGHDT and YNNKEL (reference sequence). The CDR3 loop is CASSQEGRGAMGTQYF. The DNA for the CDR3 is TGTGCCAGCAGCCAAGAAGGAAGGGGGGCCATGGGGACCCAGTACTTC.

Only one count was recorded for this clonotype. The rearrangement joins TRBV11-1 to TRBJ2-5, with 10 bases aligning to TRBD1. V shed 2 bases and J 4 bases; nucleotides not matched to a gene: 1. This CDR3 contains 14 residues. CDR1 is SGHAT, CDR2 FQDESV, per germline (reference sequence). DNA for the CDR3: TGTGCCAGCAGCTTACGGGACAGGGGAGAGACCCAGTACTTC. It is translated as CASSLRDRGETQYF.

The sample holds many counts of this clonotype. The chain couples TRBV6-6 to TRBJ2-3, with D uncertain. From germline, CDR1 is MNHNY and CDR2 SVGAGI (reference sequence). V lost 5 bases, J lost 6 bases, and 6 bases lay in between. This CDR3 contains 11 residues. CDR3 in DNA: TGTGCCAGCAGTCAAGGGGATACGCAGTATTTT. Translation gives CASSQGDTQYF.

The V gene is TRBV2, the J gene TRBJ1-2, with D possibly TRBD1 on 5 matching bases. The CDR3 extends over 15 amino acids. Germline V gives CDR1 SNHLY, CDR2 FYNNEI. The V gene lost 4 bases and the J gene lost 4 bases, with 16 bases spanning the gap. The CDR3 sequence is CASSGDGGWAYGYTF. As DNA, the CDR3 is TGTGCCAGCAGTGGGGACGGGGGATGGGCCTATGGCTACACCTTC.

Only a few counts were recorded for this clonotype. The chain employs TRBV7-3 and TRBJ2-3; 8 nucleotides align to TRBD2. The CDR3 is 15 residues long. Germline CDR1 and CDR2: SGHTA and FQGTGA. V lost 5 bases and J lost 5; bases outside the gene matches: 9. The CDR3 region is CASSGGAGAGDTQYF. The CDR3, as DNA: TGTGCCAGCAGCGGTGGAGCGGGAGCGGGAGATACGCAGTATTTT.

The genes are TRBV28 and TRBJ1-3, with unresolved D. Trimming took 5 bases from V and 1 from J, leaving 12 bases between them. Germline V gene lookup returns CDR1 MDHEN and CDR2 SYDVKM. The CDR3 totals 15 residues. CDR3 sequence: CASSPPAGSGNTIYF. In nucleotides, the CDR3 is TGTGCCAGCAGTCCACCGGCCGGGTCTGGAAACACCATATATTTT.

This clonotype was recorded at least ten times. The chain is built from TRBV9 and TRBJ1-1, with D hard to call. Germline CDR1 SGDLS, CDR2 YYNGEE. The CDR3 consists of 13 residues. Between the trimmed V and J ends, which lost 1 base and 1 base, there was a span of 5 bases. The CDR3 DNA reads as TGTGCCAGCAGCGTAACCTCGAACACTGAAGCTTTCTTT. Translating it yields CASSVTSNTEAFF. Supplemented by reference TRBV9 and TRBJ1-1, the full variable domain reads DSGVTQTPKHLITATGQRVTLRCSPRSGDLSVYWYQQSLDQGLQFLIQYYNGEERAKGNILERFSAQQFPDLHSELNLSSLELGDSALYFCASSVTSNTEAFFGQGTRLTVV.

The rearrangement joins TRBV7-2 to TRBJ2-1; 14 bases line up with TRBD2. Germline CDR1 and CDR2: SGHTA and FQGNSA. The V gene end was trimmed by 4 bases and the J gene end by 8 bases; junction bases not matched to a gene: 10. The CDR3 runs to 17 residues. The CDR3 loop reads CASSSRLAGGFSDEQFF. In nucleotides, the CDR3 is TGTGCCAGCAGCTCCAGACTAGCGGGGGGGTTCTCGGATGAGCAGTTCTTC.

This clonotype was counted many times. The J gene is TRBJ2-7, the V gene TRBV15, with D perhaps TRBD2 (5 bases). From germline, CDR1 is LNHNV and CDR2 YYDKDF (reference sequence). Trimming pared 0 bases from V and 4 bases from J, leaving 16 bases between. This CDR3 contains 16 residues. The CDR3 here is CATSRETPGSPYEQYF. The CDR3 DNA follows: TGTGCCACCAGCAGAGAGACTCCGGGATCCCCTTACGAGCAGTACTTC.

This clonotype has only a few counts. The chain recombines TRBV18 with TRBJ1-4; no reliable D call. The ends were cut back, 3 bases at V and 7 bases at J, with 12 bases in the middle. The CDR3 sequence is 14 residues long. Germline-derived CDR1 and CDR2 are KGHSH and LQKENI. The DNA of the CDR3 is TGTGCCAGCTCACCTAGCATCCAGCTTGAAAAACTGTTTTTT. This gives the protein CASSPSIQLEKLFF.

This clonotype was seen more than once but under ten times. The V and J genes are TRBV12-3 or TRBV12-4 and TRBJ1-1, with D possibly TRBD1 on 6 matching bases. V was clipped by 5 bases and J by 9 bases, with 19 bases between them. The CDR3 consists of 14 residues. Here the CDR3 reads CASSAPGAMAQAFF. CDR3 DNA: TGTGCCAGCAGTGCACCAGGGGCGATGGCTCAAGCTTTCTTT.

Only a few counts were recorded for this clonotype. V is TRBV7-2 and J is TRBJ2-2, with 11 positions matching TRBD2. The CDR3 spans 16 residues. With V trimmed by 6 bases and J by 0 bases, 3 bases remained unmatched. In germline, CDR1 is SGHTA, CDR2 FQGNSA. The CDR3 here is CASSYSGRANTGELFF. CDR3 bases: TGTGCCAGCAGTTATAGCGGGAGGGCGAACACCGGGGAGCTGTTTTTT.

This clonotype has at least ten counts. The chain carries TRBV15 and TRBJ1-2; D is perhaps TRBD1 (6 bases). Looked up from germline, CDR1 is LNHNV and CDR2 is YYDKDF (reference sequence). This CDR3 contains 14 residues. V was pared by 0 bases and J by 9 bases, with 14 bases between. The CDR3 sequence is CATSRERGEGSYTF. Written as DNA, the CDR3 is TGTGCCACCAGCAGAGAGAGGGGGGAAGGCAGCTACACCTTC.

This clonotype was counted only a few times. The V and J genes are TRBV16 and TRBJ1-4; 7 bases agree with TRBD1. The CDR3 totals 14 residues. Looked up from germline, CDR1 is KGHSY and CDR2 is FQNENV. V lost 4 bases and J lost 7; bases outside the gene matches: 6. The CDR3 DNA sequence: TGTGCCAGCAGCCCGACCAGGGGGGCTGAAAAACTGTTTTTT. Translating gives CASSPTRGAEKLFF.

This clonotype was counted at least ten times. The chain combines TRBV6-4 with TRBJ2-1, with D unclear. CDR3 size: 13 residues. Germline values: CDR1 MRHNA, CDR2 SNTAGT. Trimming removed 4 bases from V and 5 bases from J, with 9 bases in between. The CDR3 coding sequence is TGTGCCAGCAGTGTGCAGGAGAACAATGAGCAGTTCTTC. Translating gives CASSVQENNEQFF.

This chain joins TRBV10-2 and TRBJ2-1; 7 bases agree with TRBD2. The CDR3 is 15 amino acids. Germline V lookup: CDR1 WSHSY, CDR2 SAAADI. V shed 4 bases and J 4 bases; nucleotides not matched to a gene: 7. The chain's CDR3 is CASSVRLAYYNEQFF. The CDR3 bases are TGCGCCAGCAGTGTTAGACTAGCCTATTACAATGAGCAGTTCTTC.

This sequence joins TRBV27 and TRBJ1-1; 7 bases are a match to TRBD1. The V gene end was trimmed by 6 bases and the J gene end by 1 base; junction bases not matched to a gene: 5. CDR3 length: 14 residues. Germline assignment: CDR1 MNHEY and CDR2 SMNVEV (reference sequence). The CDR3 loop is CASRWTGRNTEAFF. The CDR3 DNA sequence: TGTGCCAGCAGATGGACAGGAAGGAACACTGAAGCTTTCTTT.

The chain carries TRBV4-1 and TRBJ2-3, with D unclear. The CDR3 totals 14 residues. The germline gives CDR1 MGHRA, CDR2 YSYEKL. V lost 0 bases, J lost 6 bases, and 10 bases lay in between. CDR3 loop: CASSQDLLWDTQYF. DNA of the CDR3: TGCGCCAGCAGCCAAGATTTGCTCTGGGATACGCAGTATTTT.

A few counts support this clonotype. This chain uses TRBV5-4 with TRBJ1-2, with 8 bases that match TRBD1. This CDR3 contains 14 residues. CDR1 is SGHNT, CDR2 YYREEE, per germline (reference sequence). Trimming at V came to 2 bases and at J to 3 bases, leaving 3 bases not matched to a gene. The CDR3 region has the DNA TGTGCCAGCAGCTTCAAGGACAGGGACTATGGCTACACCTTC. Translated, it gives CASSFKDRDYGYTF.

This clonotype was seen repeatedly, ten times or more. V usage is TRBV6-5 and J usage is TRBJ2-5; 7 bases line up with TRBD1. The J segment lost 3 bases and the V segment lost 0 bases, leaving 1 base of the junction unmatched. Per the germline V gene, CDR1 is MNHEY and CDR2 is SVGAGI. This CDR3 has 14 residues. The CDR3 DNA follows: TGTGCCAGCAGTTACTCACAGGGGAAAGAGACCCAGTACTTC. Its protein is CASSYSQGKETQYF.